These T cell receptor beta chains were read from a single sample in a study of T cell changes during pregnancy in multiple sclerosis. The data were produced by immunoSEQ multiplex PCR, yet TCRdb's version contains in-frame clones alone and is incomplete. This sample has tens of thousands of clones, with about nine tenths found just once. Sequenced here: CD8+ T cells from peripheral blood mononuclear cells, sampled in the first trimester of pregnancy. The source of these receptors is a female donor with multiple sclerosis, enrolled in a pregnancy study. Each CDR3 is given with its conserved first and last residue. A D gene is named only where the DNA matches it firmly. Clone size is given for some rows only: seen once, a few or many times, or a class if the clone is expanded.

CDR3nt	CDR3aa	abundance	j_gene	len	d_gene	v_gene
TGTGCCAGCAGTGAACGGGAACACAATGAGCAGTTCTTC	CASSEREHNEQFF	-	TRBJ2-1	13	-	TRBV6-4
TGTGCCAGCAGCTTAGGTTTCCAGCAGCCCCAGCATTTT	CASSLGFQQPQHF	-	TRBJ1-5	13	-	TRBV7-3
TGTGCCAGCAGCTCTTATACAATGACAGGGCTTAATGAAAAACTGTTTTTT	CASSSYTMTGLNEKLFF	-	TRBJ1-4	17	TRBD1	TRBV28
TGTGCCAGCAGCCAATACTTTAGACAAACGAACACTGAAGCTTTCTTT	CASSQYFRQTNTEAFF	-	TRBJ1-1	16	-	TRBV16
TGTGCCAGCAGCTTAGGCGACAGAAACACTGAAGCTTTCTTT	CASSLGDRNTEAFF	-	TRBJ1-1	14	-	TRBV7-8
TGTGCCAGCAGCCTAGCCAGGGGGCCCCACCTGGAAGCTTTCTTT	CASSLARGPHLEAFF	-	TRBJ1-1	15	TRBD1	TRBV13
TGCGCCAGCAGTCTGGAGGGGTCGCGGGGGTCCTACGAGCAGTACTTC	CASSLEGSRGSYEQYF	-	TRBJ2-7	16	TRBD2	TRBV23-1
TGTGCCAGCAGGATACAGGGGTACTCCTACGAGCAGTACTTC	CASRIQGYSYEQYF	-	TRBJ2-7	14	TRBD1	TRBV6-5
TGTGCTAGTGGTACGGCCTCTAGGAGCACTGAAGCTTTCTTT	CASGTASRSTEAFF	-	TRBJ1-1	14	-	TRBV12-5
TGTGCCAGCAGTCGACAGGGTCCCTACGAGCAGTACTTC	CASSRQGPYEQYF	-	TRBJ2-7	13	TRBD1	TRBV6-5
TGTGCCTGGAGTGTAACGGGAGAGCATAATTCACCCCTCCACTTT	CAWSVTGEHNSPLHF	few	TRBJ1-6	15	-	TRBV30
TGTGCCAGCAGCCCTAGACTAGCGGGGCCCTACAATGAGCAGTTCTTC	CASSPRLAGPYNEQFF	-	TRBJ2-1	16	TRBD2	TRBV28
TGTGCCAGCAGCCCCGGGACAGGGAATTCACCCCTCCACTTT	CASSPGTGNSPLHF	-	TRBJ1-6	14	TRBD1	TRBV6-1
TGTGCCAGCAGTATCGGGACAGTCATCCCCTACGAGCAGTACTTC	CASSIGTVIPYEQYF	-	TRBJ2-7	15	TRBD1	TRBV27
TGTGCCAGCAGAGACCGGGACAGCCACTACGAGCAGTACTTC	CASRDRDSHYEQYF	-	TRBJ2-7	14	TRBD1	TRBV2
TGTGCCAGCAGCGTAGATGGACAGGGCTACGAGCAGTACTTC	CASSVDGQGYEQYF	-	TRBJ2-7	14	TRBD1	TRBV9
TGTGCCACCTCGGACAGGGGGAGGATGAACACTGAAGCTTTCTTT	CATSDRGRMNTEAFF	-	TRBJ1-1	15	TRBD1	TRBV19